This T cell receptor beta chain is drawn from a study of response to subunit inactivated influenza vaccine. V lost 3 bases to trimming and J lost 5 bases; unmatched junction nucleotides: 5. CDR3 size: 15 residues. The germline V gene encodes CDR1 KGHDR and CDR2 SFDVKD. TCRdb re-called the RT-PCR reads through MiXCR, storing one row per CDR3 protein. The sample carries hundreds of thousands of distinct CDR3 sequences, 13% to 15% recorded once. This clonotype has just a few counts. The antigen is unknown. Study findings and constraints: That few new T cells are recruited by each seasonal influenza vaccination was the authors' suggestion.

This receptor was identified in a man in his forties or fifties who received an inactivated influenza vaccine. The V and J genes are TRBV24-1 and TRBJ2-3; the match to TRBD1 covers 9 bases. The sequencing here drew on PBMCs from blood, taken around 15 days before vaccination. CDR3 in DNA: TGTGCCACCAGTGATATCAGACAGGGGGAAGATACGCAGTATTTT. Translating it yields CATSDIRQGEDTQYF.